This T cell receptor beta chain originates from a study of blood T cell repertoires in COVID-19 (dated by TCRdb to 2020 to 2022). About the investigation overall: Collaborator samples came from the United States, Italy and Spain and covered acute and convalescent phases of COVID-19. The material from the prospective study consisted of cDNA or gDNA derived from T cells, B-cell-depleted T cells, or PBMCs. The dataset comprised deeply sampled blood TCRbeta repertoires from subjects exposed to, actively infected with, or recovered from COVID-19. A freely available public database, intended as a resource for researchers studying the immune response to SARS-CoV-2, is where the repertoires were released. The samples were drawn from two sources: the first 160 participants of the ongoing ImmuneRACE study, and 1,254 subjects contributed by 6 global collaborators. A de-identified subject ID, COVID-19 status, age in years and sex were almost always included in the sample metadata. Where available, HLA class I and class II types were taken from metadata supplied by the sample provider and were not determined by assay-based typing. What the authors observed across the whole study: How much clinical and demographic metadata was included differed by source and by participant, and the metadata was provided uncurated.

This clone came up a few times. It lacks a known antigen. No much larger clone is present one base from it, and per-base qualities are unavailable. The CDR3, cysteine through phenylalanine, is 17 amino acids long. The read is trimmed to its CDR3 DNA, 51 bases read in frame from base 1. V is reduced by 1 base and J by 1 base, leaving a spacing of 15 bases between them. Looking up the germline V gene (reference sequence) yields CDR1 SEHNR and CDR2 FQNEAQ. Enrolling through a virtual design, the prospective study's participants ranged in age from roughly 18 to 89 years and lived across around 25 United States geographic areas. In the prospective study, cohorts were assigned on the basis of participant-reported clinical history obtained from a screening survey and a study questionnaire. In the prospective study, mobile phlebotomists collected whole blood, serum and a nasopharyngeal or oropharyngeal swab from each participant. Participants in the prospective study had the option to provide additional blood draws and questionnaires over a roughly two-month period. Before DNA extraction, prospective study blood samples were shipped either frozen or at room temperature.

The immunoSEQ Assay, a bias-controlled multiplex PCR, was used to amplify TCRbeta CDR3 regions from genomic DNA. Turning to the authors' computational methods: Nucleated cell counts per sample were estimated from amplification of reference gene primers within the assay. To quantify the absolute abundance of each unique TCRbeta CDR3 rearrangement, sequence reads were collapsed and filtered. For each sample, productive Simpson clonality was calculated by taking the square root of Simpson's diversity index across productive rearrangements. Held by TCRdb, this immuneACCESS table contains in-frame sequences only and omits some clones. Under half of the omission traces to an unresolved V gene where checked; the cause of the rest is unknown. The V and J calls and clone size are taken from that table; D and trimming were inferred from the DNA. The sample table contains some 200,000 clones; only one count was recorded for about 76% of them. The ten largest clones represent around 9.3% of the sample.

This sequence uses TRBV7-9 and TRBJ2-3, with a weak D call of TRBD2 (6 bases match). The clonotype comes from a woman aged 50 to 65 with acute COVID-19. Sequencing was performed on PBMCs or T cells enriched from blood (not recorded which). The CDR3 region has the sequence CASSLGASGDRTDTQYF. At the DNA level, the sequence is TGTGCCAGCAGCTTAGGGGCTTCGGGGGATCGCACAGATACGCAGTATTTT.